This passage covers 23 T cell receptor beta chains from one sample sequenced in a study of T-cell memory formation after mild COVID-19. In TCRdb, the 5' RACE reads were re-called with MiXCR into one record per CDR3 protein. The sample holds 360,000 or so distinct CDR3 sequences; 25% to 30% are singletons and the top ten take less than 15%. Sequencing input: PBMCs or a T cell subset sorted from them (not recorded which). The receptors originated from an adult woman who had mild COVID-19 (a few samples of this study predate the infection). Cell type and time point are not known.

The chain carries TRBV5-1 and TRBJ1-6; D unresolved. The CDR3 consists of 15 residues. Germline V gene data show CDR1 as SGHRS and CDR2 as YFSETQ. V lost 0 bases, J lost 7 bases, and 11 bases lay in between. CDR3 in DNA: TGCGCCAGCAGCTTGGGGGTAACGGGGAATTCACCCCTCCACTTT. Encoded protein: CASSLGVTGNSPLHF.

The chain has TRBV5-1 and TRBJ1-1, with TRBD1 matching 7 bases. The CDR3 is 16 residues long. V trimming: 0 bases; J trimming: 1 base; junction bases outside the gene matches: 6. Per the germline V gene, CDR1 is SGHRS and CDR2 is YFSETQ. CDR3 nucleotides: TGCGCCAGCAGCTTGGTACCGGACAGGCCGAACACTGAAGCTTTCTTT. As protein: CASSLVPDRPNTEAFF. The full variable domain, with the rest looked up from reference TRBV5-1 and TRBJ1-1, is KAGVTQTPRYLIKTRGQQVTLSCSPISGHRSVSWYQQTPGQGLQFLFEYFSETQRNKGNFPGRFSGRQFSNSRSEMNVSTLELGDSALYLCASSLVPDRPNTEAFFGQGTRLTVV.

The chain uses TRBV12-3 or TRBV12-4 and TRBJ2-5; possible D gene TRBD2, 6 bases. V lost 5 bases, J lost 1 base, and 11 bases lay in between. CDR3 size: 14 residues. CDR3 sequence (DNA): TGTGCCAGCAGTCCGGGACTCCTCCAAGAGACCCAGTACTTC. It codes for CASSPGLLQETQYF.

The chain is built from TRBV9 and TRBJ2-6; 9 bases match TRBD1. Germline V gene lookup returns CDR1 SGDLS and CDR2 YYNGEE. CDR3 length: 17 amino acids. With V trimmed by 2 bases and J by 2 bases, 5 bases remained unmatched. CDR3 sequence (DNA): TGTGCCAGCAGCGTTAGGACAGGGGTAACTGGGGCCAACGTCCTGACTTTC. Protein: CASSVRTGVTGANVLTF.

This clonotype was counted a few times. The J gene is TRBJ2-7, the V gene TRBV27; TRBD2 might be the D (5 bases). CDR1 and CDR2 (germline): MNHEY, SMNVEV (reference sequence). The ends were cut back, 5 bases at V and 0 bases at J, with 14 bases in the middle. This CDR3 region has 15 residues. The DNA of the CDR3 is TGTGCCAGCAGTCCGACACTGGGGAGCTCCTACGAGCAGTACTTC. This codes for CASSPTLGSSYEQYF.

The gene calls are TRBV5-1 and TRBJ2-1; 8 positions match TRBD1. Germline CDR1 SGHRS, CDR2 YFSETQ. With 0 bases clipped from V and 7 bases from J, the junction kept 9 bases outside the gene matches. The CDR3 consists of 16 residues. DNA for the CDR3: TGCGCCAGCAGCTTGGGGTCCGGGACAGGATCGAATGAGCAGTTCTTC. Translation: CASSLGSGTGSNEQFF.

The chain combines TRBV5-1 with TRBJ2-5; 13 bases are a match to TRBD2. CDR1 is SGHRS, CDR2 YFSETQ, per germline. With V trimmed by 0 bases and J by 0 bases, 2 bases remained unmatched. The CDR3 has 17 amino acids. CDR3 DNA sequence: TGCGCCAGCAGCTTGGAACTAGCGGGGGGGTACCAAGAGACCCAGTACTTC. It is translated as CASSLELAGGYQETQYF. The complete variable domain, with remaining parts taken from reference TRBV5-1 and TRBJ2-5, reads KAGVTQTPRYLIKTRGQQVTLSCSPISGHRSVSWYQQTPGQGLQFLFEYFSETQRNKGNFPGRFSGRQFSNSRSEMNVSTLELGDSALYLCASSLELAGGYQETQYFGPGTRLLVL.

This rearrangement joins TRBV7-9 to TRBJ2-3, with 7 bases matching TRBD2. The CDR3 extends over 19 amino acids. The junction had 18 bases not matched to a gene; V was cut back by 5 bases and J by 1 base. Germline CDR1 SEHNR, CDR2 FQNEAQ (reference sequence). The chain's CDR3 is CASSPRELSRERRTDTQYF. The CDR3 nucleotides are TGTGCCAGCAGCCCCCGAGAGCTTTCGCGGGAGAGGCGCACAGATACGCAGTATTTT.

This clonotype was detected only a few times. The chain carries TRBV20-1 and TRBJ2-2; the D is unclear. V was trimmed by 0 bases and J by 0 bases, leaving 14 bases between them. CDR1 is DFQATT, CDR2 SNEGSKA, per germline (reference sequence). The CDR3 is made up of 17 amino acids. CDR3 in amino acids: CSARDISLPSNTGELFF. As DNA, the CDR3 is TGCAGTGCTAGAGATATCAGTCTCCCGTCGAACACCGGGGAGCTGTTTTTT.

V gene TRBV5-1 combines with J gene TRBJ2-6, with a tentative D call TRBD1 (7 bases). V lost 2 bases and J 0 bases, leaving 12 bases between the germline ends. Germline V CDR1 and CDR2: SGHRS, YFSETQ. There are 17 residues in the CDR3. The CDR3 is CASSLGGTDSGANVLTF. In DNA form, the CDR3 reads TGCGCCAGCAGCTTAGGGGGGACAGACTCTGGGGCCAACGTCCTGACTTTC.

This chain connects TRBV12-3 or TRBV12-4 to TRBJ1-2; 9 bases map to TRBD1. V shed 5 bases, J shed 8 bases, and the junction held 6 bases outside the gene matches. CDR3 length equals 13 residues. CDR3 coding DNA: TGTGCCAGCAGTCAGGGACAGGGATTCGGCTACACCTTC. This translates into CASSQGQGFGYTF.

This clonotype was observed many times. V and J are TRBV12-3 or TRBV12-4 and TRBJ2-2; D gene uncertain. V lost 1 base and J lost 7, with 7 bases in between. This CDR3 has 13 residues. This CDR3 is CASSLVGSGELFF. The CDR3 DNA reads as TGTGCCAGCAGTTTAGTTGGCAGCGGGGAGCTGTTTTTT.

At least ten counts were recorded for this clonotype. V gene TRBV7-2 combines with J gene TRBJ1-2; D might be TRBD1 (5 bases). Germline loops: CDR1 SGHTA, CDR2 FQGNSA. The CDR3 sequence is 15 residues long. V shed 1 base and J shed 2 bases, with 11 bases lying between them. The CDR3 DNA sequence: TGTGCCAGCAGCTTAGGGGGACCGCTAAACTATGGCTACACCTTC. Its protein product is CASSLGGPLNYGYTF.

Written as DNA, the CDR3 is TGTGCCAGCAGTTTTTGGGGTAATGAAAAACTGTTTTTT. Protein product: CASSFWGNEKLFF. V is TRBV12-3 or TRBV12-4 and J is TRBJ1-4; D is uncertain. Trimming removed 3 bases from V and 4 bases from J, with 6 bases in between. The CDR3 spans 13 residues.

The chain employs TRBV6-5 and TRBJ1-2, with a tentative D call TRBD1 (6 bases). The CDR3 is 14 residues long. V shed 2 bases and J shed 8 bases, with 15 bases lying between them. Germline CDR1 is MNHEY and CDR2 is SVGAGI. The CDR3 DNA reads TGTGCCAGCAGTTACATGGACAGTGAATCGGGCTACACCTTC. This codes for CASSYMDSESGYTF.

The rearrangement links TRBV20-1 to TRBJ2-1; no reliable D call. Germline loops: CDR1 DFQATT, CDR2 SNEGSKA (reference sequence). The CDR3 length is 13 residues. V was trimmed by 6 bases and J by 5 bases, leaving 14 bases between them. CDR3 protein: CSAPTWLNNEQFF. DNA for the CDR3: TGCAGTGCACCAACGTGGCTAAACAATGAGCAGTTCTTC.

This clonotype was detected only a few times. The chain uses TRBV20-1 and TRBJ2-1; a possible D gene is TRBD1 (5 bases). Germline lookup yields CDR1 DFQATT and CDR2 SNEGSKA (reference sequence). Trimming took 6 bases from V and 6 from J, leaving 18 bases between them. This CDR3 region has 14 residues. CDR3 bases: TGCAGTGCCCGACAGCCCGACCACTTCAATGAGCAGTTCTTC. It encodes CSARQPDHFNEQFF.

This clonotype showed up just a few times. The chain carries TRBV7-3 and TRBJ2-1; the match to TRBD2 covers 10 bases. In germline, CDR1 is SGHTA, CDR2 FQGTGA. V lost 5 bases and J lost 6; bases outside the gene matches: 16. The CDR3 extends over 18 amino acids. The CDR3 loop is CASSTQREGHLGTNEQFF. As DNA, the CDR3 is TGTGCCAGCAGCACCCAGCGGGAGGGCCATCTAGGGACCAATGAGCAGTTCTTC.

This clonotype turned up a few times. This chain uses TRBV6-2 or TRBV6-3 with TRBJ2-1; D is undetermined. This CDR3 region has 13 residues. The V end lost 3 bases, the J end lost 5 bases, and 8 bases lay between the germline ends. Germline V gene sequence: CDR1 MNHEY, CDR2 SVGEGT. The CDR3 region has the DNA TGTGCCAGCAGTTATCAGGACCACAATGAGCAGTTCTTC. Its translation is CASSYQDHNEQFF.

This rearrangement joins TRBV9 to TRBJ1-6; 7 bases align to TRBD1. CDR3 size: 15 residues. The germline V gene has CDR1 SGDLS and CDR2 YYNGEE. Trimming removed 3 bases from V and 7 bases from J; junction bases left unmatched: 7. In nucleotides, the CDR3 is TGTGCCAGCAGCGAACAGGACAGGAAAAATTCACCCCTCCACTTT. Encoded protein: CASSEQDRKNSPLHF.

The rearrangement links TRBV6-4 to TRBJ1-1, with 7 bases aligning to TRBD1. CDR1 and CDR2 from the germline V gene are MRHNA and SNTAGT. The CDR3 loop spans 12 amino acids. With 4 bases clipped from V and 9 bases from J, the junction kept 5 bases outside the gene matches. The CDR3 region has the DNA TGTGCCAGCAGTGCCCCGACAGGGAAAGCTTTCTTT. Translating it yields CASSAPTGKAFF.

The V call is TRBV7-9, the J call TRBJ2-2; 11 nucleotides line up with TRBD2. From germline, CDR1 is SEHNR and CDR2 FQNEAQ (reference sequence). The V and J ends lost 6 bases and 2 bases, in that order; junction bases with no gene match: 5. The CDR3 has 16 residues. As DNA, the CDR3 is TGTGCCAGCAGTACCACTAGCGGGGGAAACACCGGGGAGCTGTTTTTT. It translates to CASSTTSGGNTGELFF.

In this sample, this clonotype turned up a few times. The chain joins TRBV14 to TRBJ2-7; D is undetermined. The length of the CDR3 is 14 residues. Germline CDR1 is SGHDN and CDR2 is FVKESK. The ends were cut back, 1 base at V and 0 bases at J, with 7 bases in the middle. CDR3 DNA: TGTGCCAGCAGCCAAGTTCGGAGCTCCTACGAGCAGTACTTC. Its protein product is CASSQVRSSYEQYF. Looking up the rest from reference TRBV14 and TRBJ2-7 gives the full variable domain: EAGVTQFPSHSVIEKGQTVTLRCDPISGHDNLYWYRRVMGKEIKFLLHFVKESKQDESGMPNNRFLAERTGGTYSTLKVQPAELEDSGVYFCASSQVRSSYEQYFGPGTRLTVT.